This TCR beta chain was identified in a study of cytotoxic CD8 clonotypes in ibrutinib-treated CLL (dated by TCRdb to the early 2020s). Looking at the study overall: The cohort included some 14 treatment-naive and under 13 relapsed/refractory patients; roughly 17 were IGHV unmutated. Cryopreserved peripheral blood mononuclear cells were obtained before treatment, at response, and at either sustained remission or disease progression. Every sample from remission and from progressive disease was obtained while the patients were still on ibrutinib. Of the approximately 86 participants in the trial, roughly 26 had longitudinal samples available. Partial responses were observed in about 25 patients and complete responses in 2; after a median follow-up of around 68 months, remission was maintained in 14 patients and progression was observed in roughly twelve. On average, each sample had roughly 260,000 productive templates and more than 85,000 productive rearrangements. Samples at response were collected after a median of about 12 months of treatment, with a range of roughly 6 to 40 months. The study at large found these results: Clonality rose at ibrutinib response, remained stable during sustained remission, and dropped back toward baseline at progression. Public clonotypes were rare and either shrank or stayed stable during treatment, and the rise in clonality at ibrutinib response reflected expansion of private clonotypes. Sampling times were not matched between sustained-remission and progressing patients, and lymph node repertoires were not studied. Baseline clonality exceeded that of age-matched healthy donors and correlated strongly with circulating CD8+ T-cell counts.

Each clonotype received, on average, around 10x coverage in deep resolution sequencing performed on a MiSeq, where the target depth lay between 1 in 1 million and 1 in 200,000 T cells. The immunoSEQ hsTCRB Kit was used to generate the TCR beta libraries. In the original analysis: The data were analyzed with ImmunoSEQ Analyzer and ImmunoSEQ Data Assistant, and V, D and J gene assignments followed IMGT definitions. Clonality, which ranges from 0 to 1, was calculated by subtracting the normalized Shannon entropy of productive rearrangement frequencies from one. Public clonotype analysis was restricted to overrepresented clonotypes comprising at least 0.05% of each patient's repertoire. Repertoires from thirteen age-matched healthy donors in immuneACCESS were used as clonality controls. The clones in this table, taken by TCRdb from immuneACCESS, are in-frame only. Not every clone is retained; where verified, under half of the shortfall comes from an unresolved V gene, and the cause of the rest is unknown. From that table come the V and J calls and clone size; the DNA was used to work out D and trimming. In this sample the table shows about 68,000 clones, 75% to 85% of which occur a single time. Jointly, the top ten make up roughly 7.1% of the sample.

The CDR3, from cysteine to phenylalanine, totals 15 residues. CDR3 DNA is the only sequence kept; it has 45 bases, read in frame from the first base. The germline V gene supplies CDR1 SGHTA and CDR2 FQGNSA. Trimming takes 5 bases off V and 4 bases off J; junction bases not matched to a gene: 6. This sample's time point label indicates: progressive disease on ibrutinib. About 2 micrograms of genomic DNA were extracted from cryopreserved PBMCs for TCR beta library preparation. High-throughput TCR beta sequencing was performed on longitudinal blood samples from CLL patients receiving ibrutinib monotherapy. The patients took part in an open-label, single-center phase 2 trial of ibrutinib monotherapy. Points on this clone: Its specific antigen is unknown. No base qualities exist here, and no much larger clone lies one base off it.

The chain is encoded by TRBV7-2 joined to TRBJ2-3; TRBD2 matches 10 bases in the middle. This receptor was obtained from a human donor with chronic lymphocytic leukemia. The sample consisted of PBMCs, taken at disease progression, from a patient treated with ibrutinib. The CDR3 region: CASSLSGRAADTQYF. The DNA sequence follows: TGTGCCAGCAGCCTAAGCGGGAGGGCGGCAGATACGCAGTATTTT.